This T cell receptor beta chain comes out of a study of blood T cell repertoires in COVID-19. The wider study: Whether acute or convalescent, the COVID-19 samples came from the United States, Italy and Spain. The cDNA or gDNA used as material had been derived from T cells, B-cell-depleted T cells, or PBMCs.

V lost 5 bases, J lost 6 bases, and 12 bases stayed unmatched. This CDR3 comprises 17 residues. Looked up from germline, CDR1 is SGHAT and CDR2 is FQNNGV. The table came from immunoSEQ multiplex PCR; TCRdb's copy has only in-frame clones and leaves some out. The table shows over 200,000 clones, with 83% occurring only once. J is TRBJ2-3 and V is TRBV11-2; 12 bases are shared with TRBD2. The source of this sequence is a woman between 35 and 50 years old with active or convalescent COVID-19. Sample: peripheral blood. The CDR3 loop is CASSPPPSGGAWDTQYF. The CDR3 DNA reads TGTGCCAGCAGCCCTCCCCCTAGCGGGGGGGCATGGGATACGCAGTATTTT.